Shown below are 18 T cell receptor beta chains from a single sample sequenced in a study of OX40 agonist ivuxolimab in advanced cancers. The library was produced with the immunoSEQ multiplex PCR assay. The table was pulled from immuneACCESS by TCRdb, which kept in-frame rearrangements only. Such tables lose some clones; where checked, under half of the loss comes from unresolved V genes, and the rest has no known cause. The sample includes about 67,000 clones, with more than 75% observed a single time. Jointly, the top ten make up 2% to 2.5% of the sample. Sequencing used CD4+ or CD8+ T cells sorted from blood, obtained in a trial of the OX40 agonist ivuxolimab. The receptors shown here come from an adult with an advanced solid tumor such as melanoma, head and neck, liver or kidney cancer.

The V gene is TRBV5-1, the J gene TRBJ1-6, with D possibly TRBD1 on 5 matching bases. The V gene lost 0 bases and the J gene lost 10 bases, with 17 bases spanning the gap. This CDR3 has 16 residues. Per germline, CDR1 SGHRS and CDR2 YFSETQ. The CDR3 DNA is TGCGCCAGCAGCTTGGGAGGGGCGCCCTATCAGTCACCCCTCCACTTT. Translating it yields CASSLGGAPYQSPLHF.

The chain is built from TRBV15 and TRBJ2-5; TRBD2 agrees at 13 bases. The CDR3 extends over 16 amino acids. V shed 3 bases and J 3 bases; nucleotides not matched to a gene: 4. Germline V CDR1 and CDR2: LNHNV, YYDKDF (reference sequence). CDR3 coding DNA: TGTGCCACCAGCAGGAGAGGACTAGCGGGGGAAGAGACCCAGTACTTC. It translates to CATSRRGLAGEETQYF.

The chain joins TRBV2 to TRBJ2-4; a possible D gene is TRBD2 (5 bases). The CDR3 has 14 residues. The V gene lost 4 bases and the J gene lost 5 bases, with 12 bases spanning the gap. Germline V lookup: CDR1 SNHLY, CDR2 FYNNEI. CDR3: CASSGTGSQNIQYF. The CDR3 bases are TGTGCCAGCAGTGGGACGGGGAGTCAAAACATTCAGTACTTC.

The chain couples TRBV10-2 to TRBJ2-1, with 11 bases lining up with TRBD2. The germline V gene encodes CDR1 WSHSY and CDR2 SAAADI. Trimming took 6 bases from V and 9 from J; bases not matched to a gene: 4. This CDR3 comprises 13 residues. The CDR3 nucleotides read TGCGCCAGCAGGACTAGCGGGGTATCTGAGCAGTTCTTC. It specifies CASRTSGVSEQFF.

The chain is built from TRBV6-1 and TRBJ2-3; D gene uncertain. This CDR3 spans 13 amino acids. Trimming stripped 7 bases from V and 6 bases from J, with 14 bases between. CDR1 MNHNS and CDR2 SASEGT come from the germline V gene. The CDR3 protein is CASMPRSPDTQYF. In nucleotides, the CDR3 is TGTGCCAGCATGCCCCGGAGTCCGGATACGCAGTATTTT.

The J gene is TRBJ2-4, the V gene TRBV15; the match to TRBD1 covers 7 bases. Germline CDR1 is LNHNV and CDR2 is YYDKDF (reference sequence). The CDR3 loop spans 15 amino acids. Germline trimming cut 8 bases from V and 0 bases from J; bases unmatched to any gene: 7. The CDR3 region has the DNA TGTGCCACCTCTGGGACAGTGAGAGCCAAAAACATTCAGTACTTC. It specifies CATSGTVRAKNIQYF.

The CDR3 reads CASSSTQRFAGDTQYF. CDR3 bases: TGTGCCAGCAGCTCAACGCAGCGGTTCGCCGGGGATACGCAGTATTTT. V gene TRBV4-2 combines with J gene TRBJ2-3; D is possibly TRBD2 (5 bases). Germline V gives CDR1 LGHNA, CDR2 YNFKEQ. Trimming shortened V by 5 bases and J by 6 bases, and 21 bases separated the two germline ends. The CDR3 has 16 amino acids.

In this sample, this clone turned up once. V is TRBV19 and J is TRBJ2-3; TRBD2 agrees at 7 bases. Trimming at V came to 4 bases and at J to 1 base, leaving 5 bases not matched to a gene. The CDR3 runs 15 residues. Germline V gives CDR1 LNHDA, CDR2 SQIVND (reference sequence). The CDR3 DNA follows: TGTGCCAGTAGTACTAGCGGAGGGGGCACAGATACGCAGTATTTT. Translation gives CASSTSGGGTDTQYF.

The CDR3 bases are TGTGCCAGCAGCTCGGGACTAGCGGCCTACAATGAGCAGTTCTTC. Translation gives CASSSGLAAYNEQFF. This chain links TRBV11-1 with TRBJ2-1; TRBD2 matches at 11 bases. The V segment lost 4 bases and the J segment 2 bases; nucleotides outside the gene matches: 1. The CDR3 sequence is 15 residues long. Germline CDR1 SGHAT, CDR2 FQDESV (reference sequence).

This chain links TRBV14 with TRBJ2-7; 9 bases agree with TRBD1. This CDR3 has 14 amino acids. The V gene end was trimmed by 2 bases and the J gene end by 4 bases; junction bases not matched to a gene: 3. The germline V gene encodes CDR1 SGHDN and CDR2 FVKESK. The CDR3 DNA reads as TGTGCCAGCAGCCAAAACAGGGGGCGATACGAGCAGTACTTC. Translating gives CASSQNRGRYEQYF. Complete variable domain (other parts from reference TRBV14 and TRBJ2-7): EAGVTQFPSHSVIEKGQTVTLRCDPISGHDNLYWYRRVMGKEIKFLLHFVKESKQDESGMPNNRFLAERTGGTYSTLKVQPAELEDSGVYFCASSQNRGRYEQYFGPGTRLTVT.

The chain carries TRBV5-1 and TRBJ1-4; 12 positions match TRBD1. V lost 0 bases and J lost 7; bases outside the gene matches: 4. The germline CDR1 and CDR2 sequences are SGHRS and YFSETQ. The CDR3 has 16 amino acids. The CDR3 nucleotides are TGCGCCAGCAGCTTGGGGGACAGGGGGCGAGGTGAAAAACTGTTTTTT. As protein: CASSLGDRGRGEKLFF.

CDR3 residues: CASSLVRVTDTQYF. CDR3 in DNA: TGTGCCAGCAGCTTAGTGCGGGTCACAGATACGCAGTATTTT. V is TRBV7-2 and J is TRBJ2-3, with D tentatively TRBD2 (5 bases). The CDR3 totals 14 residues. V gave up 1 base and J gave up 2 bases, with 7 bases separating them. From germline, CDR1 is SGHTA and CDR2 FQGNSA.

This chain uses TRBV5-4 with TRBJ2-5; TRBD1 might be the D (6 bases). The CDR3 runs 13 residues. The V gene lost 4 bases and the J gene lost 4 bases, with 11 bases spanning the gap. The germline gives CDR1 SGHNT, CDR2 YYREEE (reference sequence). The CDR3 sequence: CASSIDRPETQYF. The CDR3 DNA reads as TGTGCCAGCAGCATAGACAGGCCAGAGACCCAGTACTTC.

V usage is TRBV7-9 and J usage is TRBJ1-2; 7 nucleotides align to TRBD1. Germline V gene lookup returns CDR1 SEHNR and CDR2 FQNEAQ (reference sequence). With V trimmed by 5 bases and J by 8 bases, 8 bases remained unmatched. The CDR3 has 13 residues. CDR3 region: CASSTEGARGYTF. The CDR3 DNA reads as TGTGCCAGCAGCACAGAGGGGGCGCGAGGCTACACCTTC. The variable domain in full, completed from reference TRBV7-9 and TRBJ1-2, reads DTGVSQNPRHKITKRGQNVTFRCDPISEHNRLYWYRQTLGQGPEFLTYFQNEAQLEKSRLLSDRFSAERPKGSFSTLEIQRTEQGDSAMYLCASSTEGARGYTFGSGTRLTVV.

This chain connects TRBV7-2 to TRBJ1-5; 8 nucleotides match TRBD1. The germline CDR1 and CDR2 sequences are SGHTA and FQGNSA. CDR3 size: 12 residues. Germline trimming cut 3 bases from V and 12 bases from J; bases unmatched to any gene: 4. CDR3 nucleotides: TGTGCCAGCAGCTTTAGTACAGGGGGCCAGCATTTT. It translates to CASSFSTGGQHF.

The chain uses TRBV4-2 and TRBJ2-5, with D uncertain. The CDR3 length is 14 residues. The V gene's germline CDR1 is LGHNA and CDR2 YNFKEQ. V shed 1 base and J shed 1 base, with 7 bases lying between them. For the CDR3, the DNA is TGTGCCAGCAGCCAAGCCGAGATCCAAGAGACCCAGTACTTC. The encoded protein is CASSQAEIQETQYF.

The genes are TRBV6-1 and TRBJ2-5; D is ambiguous. This CDR3 is 12 amino acids long. The germline V and J ends were trimmed by 4 bases and 5 bases, with 8 bases remaining between them. CDR1 is MNHNS and CDR2 is SASEGT in the germline V gene. CDR3 protein: CASSARKETQYF. In DNA, the CDR3 is TGTGCCAGCAGTGCTCGGAAGGAGACCCAGTACTTC.

The V and J genes are TRBV6-5 and TRBJ1-2; 7 nucleotides match TRBD1. V trimming: 5 bases; J trimming: 6 bases; junction bases outside the gene matches: 9. The CDR3 is 14 amino acids. Germline CDR1 reads MNHEY; CDR2 reads SVGAGI. CDR3 sequence (DNA): TGTGCCAGCAGTCCCGAGGGGGCGAGAGATGGCTACACCTTC. It translates to CASSPEGARDGYTF.